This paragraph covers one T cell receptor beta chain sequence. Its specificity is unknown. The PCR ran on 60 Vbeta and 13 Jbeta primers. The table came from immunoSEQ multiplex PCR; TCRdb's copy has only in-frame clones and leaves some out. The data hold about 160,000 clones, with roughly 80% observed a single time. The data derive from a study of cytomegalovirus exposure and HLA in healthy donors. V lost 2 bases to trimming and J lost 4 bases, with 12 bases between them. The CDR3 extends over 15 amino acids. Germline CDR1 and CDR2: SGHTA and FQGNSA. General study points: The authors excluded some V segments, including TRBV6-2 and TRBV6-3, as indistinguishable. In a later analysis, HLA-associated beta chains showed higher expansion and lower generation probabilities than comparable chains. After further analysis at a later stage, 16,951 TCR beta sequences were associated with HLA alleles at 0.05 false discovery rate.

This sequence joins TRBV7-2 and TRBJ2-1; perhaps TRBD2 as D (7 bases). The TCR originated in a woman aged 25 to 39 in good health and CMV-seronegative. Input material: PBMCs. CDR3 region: CASSLRGGRYNEQFF. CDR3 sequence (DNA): TGTGCCAGCAGCTTAAGGGGGGGGCGGTACAATGAGCAGTTCTTC.